The 25 T cell receptor beta chains below were found in one sample sequenced in a study of T cells in Graves' hyperthyroidism and ophthalmopathy. RNA transcripts yielded amplified TCR beta CDR3 regions. With the HTBI primer set, the TCR CDR3 went through a first round of RT-PCR. TCRdb recomputed calls from the multiplex PCR reads with MiXCR, one row per CDR3 protein. This sample has about 380,000 distinct CDR3 sequences, with about 15% found just once. Sequencing used blood. The receptors derive from a woman aged 55-70 years with Graves' hyperthyroidism.

This clonotype was counted ten times or more. The V and J genes are TRBV6-1 and TRBJ2-7; D remains unclear. Germline V CDR1 and CDR2: MNHNS, SASEGT. The CDR3 contains 12 residues. The V and J ends lost 5 bases and 3 bases respectively, with 8 bases between them. CDR3 DNA sequence: TGTGCCAGCAGTAGGACGATCTACGAGCAGTACTTC. It codes for CASSRTIYEQYF.

This clonotype has a count of ten or more. The chain uses TRBV2 and TRBJ2-7, with D possibly matching TRBD2 (7 bases). Germline V gene data show CDR1 as SNHLY and CDR2 as FYNNEI. This CDR3 is built from 14 residues. V gave up 4 bases and J gave up 2 bases, with 12 bases separating them. The CDR3 region is CASSGQGRAYEQYF. DNA for the CDR3: TGTGCCAGCAGTGGGCAGGGGAGGGCCTACGAGCAGTACTTC.

The chain combines TRBV3-1 with TRBJ2-3; possible D gene TRBD1, 6 bases. The germline gives CDR1 LGHDT, CDR2 YNNKEL (reference sequence). The germline V and J ends were trimmed by 2 bases and 0 bases, with 9 bases remaining between them. The CDR3 contains 15 residues. The CDR3 sequence is CASSQLGQSTDTQYF. CDR3 nucleotides: TGTGCCAGCAGCCAACTGGGACAAAGCACAGATACGCAGTATTTT.

V is TRBV19 and J is TRBJ1-1, with 7 bases aligning to TRBD1. Trimming at V came to 4 bases and at J to 0 bases, leaving 5 bases not matched to a gene. In germline, CDR1 is LNHDA, CDR2 SQIVND (reference sequence). The CDR3 covers 15 residues. CDR3 in amino acids: CASSNRRGLNTEAFF. The CDR3 DNA follows: TGTGCCAGTAGTAACCGAAGGGGGCTGAACACTGAAGCTTTCTTT.

In its sample, this clonotype was seen once. This sequence joins TRBV7-6 and TRBJ2-1; the D gene is possibly TRBD2 (5 bases). CDR1 and CDR2 from the germline V gene are SGHVS and FNYEAQ. This CDR3 spans 15 amino acids. The V gene lost 0 bases and the J gene lost 5 bases, with 11 bases spanning the gap. The chain's CDR3 is CASSLAGVDHNEQFF. CDR3 coding DNA: TGTGCCAGCAGCTTAGCCGGGGTAGACCACAATGAGCAGTTCTTC.

The table lists this clonotype with a few counts. The CDR3 DNA reads TGCGCCAGCAGCCTGACTAGTCTCTACGAGCAGTACTTC. It is translated as CASSLTSLYEQYF. J is TRBJ2-7 and V is TRBV4-1, with D possibly matching TRBD2 (6 bases). V was clipped by 4 bases and J by 3 bases, with 10 bases between them. Germline V CDR1 and CDR2: MGHRA, YSYEKL. CDR3 length equals 13 residues.

This clonotype has at least ten counts. This chain connects TRBV5-1 to TRBJ1-4; perhaps TRBD1 as D (5 bases). The ends were cut back, 5 bases at V and 2 bases at J, with 10 bases in the middle. The CDR3 totals 14 residues. Germline CDR1 reads SGHRS; CDR2 reads YFSETQ. Here the CDR3 reads CASRKGNTNEKLFF. The CDR3 DNA reads TGCGCCAGCAGAAAGGGGAATACTAATGAAAAACTGTTTTTT.

V gene TRBV5-6 combines with J gene TRBJ2-3; 7 bases align to TRBD2. Germline V gene data show CDR1 as SGHDT and CDR2 as YYEEEE. J was trimmed by 10 bases and V by 2 bases; bases with no gene match: 4. The CDR3 totals 12 residues. Written as DNA, the CDR3 is TGTGCCAGCAGCTTAGCGGGGTCCGCGCAGTATTTT. Amino acids: CASSLAGSAQYF.

This rearrangement joins TRBV20-1 to TRBJ2-1, with 15 bases identical to TRBD2. The trim removed 6 bases at V and 7 bases at J, leaving 7 bases unmatched. The CDR3 loop spans 15 amino acids. Germline V lookup: CDR1 DFQATT, CDR2 SNEGSKA (reference sequence). The CDR3 bases are TGCAGTGCGGTCCCGGGACTAGCGGGAGGAAATGAGCAGTTCTTC. Translating gives CSAVPGLAGGNEQFF.

This clonotype was counted a few times. This chain's CDR3 is CASGIRGAQHF. CDR3 bases: TGTGCTAGTGGGATAAGGGGGGCCCAGCATTTT. This chain joins TRBV12-5 and TRBJ1-5; D might be TRBD1 (6 bases). The V gene's germline CDR1 is LGHNT and CDR2 FRNRAP. The V and J ends lost 6 bases and 11 bases respectively, with 11 bases between them. This CDR3 has 11 residues.

Many counts were recorded for this clonotype. V and J are TRBV14 and TRBJ2-7, with a tentative D call TRBD1 (6 bases). The CDR3 sequence is 14 residues long. V gave up 1 base and J gave up 4 bases, with 11 bases separating them. Germline loops: CDR1 SGHDN, CDR2 FVKESK. CDR3 DNA: TGTGCCAGCAGCCAAGTTAGGGGGAATTACGAGCAGTACTTC. Its translation is CASSQVRGNYEQYF.

This clonotype has more than one count but fewer than ten. V and J are TRBV6-1 and TRBJ1-1, with D hard to call. The CDR3 consists of 14 residues. Germline V CDR1 and CDR2: MNHNS, SASEGT. The V gene lost 4 bases and the J gene lost 7 bases, with 16 bases spanning the gap. The CDR3 coding sequence is TGTGCCAGCAGTGCCCGAAAATGGGGAGATGAAGCTTTCTTT. It codes for CASSARKWGDEAFF.

This clonotype occurred many times. The chain carries TRBV5-1 and TRBJ2-2; 9 bases agree with TRBD2. Germline V gene sequence: CDR1 SGHRS, CDR2 YFSETQ. The CDR3 spans 15 residues. J was trimmed by 4 bases and V by 4 bases; bases with no gene match: 5. CDR3 bases: TGCGCCAGCAGCGTAGTAGCGGGAGTCACCGGGGAGCTGTTTTTT. Translation: CASSVVAGVTGELFF. The full variable domain, in which reference TRBV5-1 and TRBJ2-2 provide the parts outside the CDR3, is KAGVTQTPRYLIKTRGQQVTLSCSPISGHRSVSWYQQTPGQGLQFLFEYFSETQRNKGNFPGRFSGRQFSNSRSEMNVSTLELGDSALYLCASSVVAGVTGELFFGEGSRLTVL.

This clonotype occurred many times. The chain joins TRBV6-1 to TRBJ2-7; 12 positions agree with TRBD2. Germline lookup yields CDR1 MNHNS and CDR2 SASEGT. The junction had 8 bases not matched to a gene; V was cut back by 7 bases and J by 4 bases. This CDR3 region has 15 residues. The CDR3 DNA reads as TGTGCCAGCACTCAGACTAGCGGGAGACGGTACGAGCAGTACTTC. Its translation: CASTQTSGRRYEQYF.

This clonotype has a handful of counts. CDR3 DNA: TGCGCCAGCAGCCAGTTACGGGACAAGGATTCACCCCTCCACTTT. This gives the protein CASSQLRDKDSPLHF. The chain links TRBV4-1 to TRBJ1-6; D may be TRBD1 (6 bases). CDR3 length equals 15 residues. V was trimmed by 3 bases and J by 8 bases, leaving 14 bases between them. CDR1 MGHRA and CDR2 YSYEKL come from the germline V gene.

This clonotype was seen at least ten times. This chain links TRBV10-3 with TRBJ2-7; 11 positions match TRBD2. After removal of 2 bases from V and 1 base from J, the junction contained 7 bases not matched to a gene. CDR3 length: 17 residues. Germline CDR1 is ENHRY and CDR2 is SYGVKD. CDR3 bases: TGTGCCATCAGTGAGATGCTAGCGGGAGGTTTGTCCTACGAGCAGTACTTC. Amino acid sequence: CAISEMLAGGLSYEQYF.

This clonotype was counted at least ten times. This chain joins TRBV20-1 and TRBJ1-2, with D maybe TRBD1 (5 bases). The CDR3 has 14 residues. The germline gives CDR1 DFQATT, CDR2 SNEGSKA (reference sequence). Trimming pared 2 bases from V and 4 bases from J, leaving 14 bases between. CDR3 sequence: CSARLGTEVYGYTF. The CDR3, as DNA: TGCAGTGCTAGACTAGGGACGGAGGTCTATGGCTACACCTTC.

The chain employs TRBV19 and TRBJ1-1; no clear D. Germline V gene lookup returns CDR1 LNHDA and CDR2 SQIVND (reference sequence). This CDR3 has 13 amino acids. V was pared by 3 bases and J by 8 bases, with 13 bases between. The CDR3 sequence is CASSIDRRAEAFF. The CDR3 bases are TGTGCCAGTAGTATCGATCGAAGGGCCGAAGCTTTCTTT. Based on the CDR3 plus reference TRBV19 and TRBJ1-1, the full variable domain is DGGITQSPKYLFRKEGQNVTLSCEQNLNHDAMYWYRQDPGQGLRLIYYSQIVNDFQKGDIAEGYSVSREKKESFPLTVTSAQKNPTAFYLCASSIDRRAEAFFGQGTRLTVV.

This clonotype was recorded many times. This sequence joins TRBV12-3 or TRBV12-4 and TRBJ2-7, with 14 bases identical to TRBD2. V gave up 5 bases and J gave up 0 bases; unmatched junction bases: 15. This CDR3 has 20 residues. The CDR3 here is CASSPLGLAGGPLHSYEQYF. The CDR3 DNA sequence: TGTGCCAGCAGTCCCCTCGGACTAGCGGGAGGCCCACTACACTCCTACGAGCAGTACTTC.

This chain connects TRBV5-1 to TRBJ2-1; 11 bases are shared with TRBD2. CDR1 is SGHRS and CDR2 is YFSETQ in the germline V gene. With 2 bases clipped from V and 5 bases from J, the junction kept 6 bases outside the gene matches. The CDR3 consists of 16 residues. The CDR3 sequence: CASSFKLAGAHNEQFF. In DNA form, the CDR3 reads TGCGCCAGCAGCTTTAAACTAGCGGGAGCACACAATGAGCAGTTCTTC.

This clonotype was seen at least ten times. The rearrangement joins TRBV20-1 to TRBJ2-7, with 11 bases identical to TRBD1. This CDR3 region has 13 residues. J lost 8 bases, V lost 6 bases, and 9 bases had no gene match. The germline gives CDR1 DFQATT, CDR2 SNEGSKA (reference sequence). The DNA of the CDR3 is TGCAGTGCACCTGGACAGGGGGCTGGGAAGCAGTACTTC. It encodes CSAPGQGAGKQYF.

This clonotype was seen many times. The chain joins TRBV20-1 to TRBJ2-7; D possibly corresponds to TRBD1 (5 bases). CDR3 length: 12 residues. Germline CDR1 DFQATT, CDR2 SNEGSKA (reference sequence). Trimming stripped 5 bases from V and 2 bases from J, with 10 bases between. DNA of the CDR3: TGCAGTGCTTCCAGGGAAACCTACGAGCAGTACTTC. Protein sequence: CSASRETYEQYF.

This clonotype occurred many times. The chain links TRBV20-1 to TRBJ2-3; 11 bases are shared with TRBD2. V shed 4 bases, J shed 0 bases, and the junction held 3 bases outside the gene matches. CDR1 is DFQATT, CDR2 SNEGSKA, per germline (reference sequence). The CDR3 loop spans 15 amino acids. Here the CDR3 DNA reads TGCAGTGCTATCAGGACTAGCGGGAGCACAGATACGCAGTATTTT. Protein product: CSAIRTSGSTDTQYF.

This clonotype was counted ten times or more. This chain links TRBV10-3 with TRBJ1-2; no reliable D call. CDR3 length: 14 amino acids. Germline CDR1 and CDR2: ENHRY and SYGVKD. V lost 6 bases to trimming and J lost 6 bases, with 17 bases between them. The CDR3 region is CAIRDGGSGDGYTF. In nucleotides, the CDR3 is TGTGCCATCAGGGACGGTGGAAGTGGGGATGGCTACACCTTC.

This clonotype showed up many times. The rearrangement uses TRBV18 and TRBJ2-7, with 10 bases matching TRBD2. Per the germline V gene, CDR1 is KGHSH and CDR2 is LQKENI. This CDR3 has 15 amino acids. After removal of 4 bases from V and 2 bases from J, the junction contained 5 bases not matched to a gene. Written as DNA, the CDR3 is TGTGCCAGCTCACGAGCGGGAGGGAATCCCTACGAGCAGTACTTC. Its protein product is CASSRAGGNPYEQYF.